This record concerns one T cell receptor (beta chain) sequence. Which antigen it targets is not known. Base-call qualities are not available, and no considerably larger clone is one nucleotide away. The entry originates in a study of beta chain features in type 1 diabetes (dated by TCRdb to between 2017 and 2018). Concerning the study at large: Patients and healthy donors did not differ in mean age, gender distribution, total cell number or subset yield. Across all samples, almost 110 million sorted cells were examined, and cell number per subset correlated strongly with RNA yield. The study compared the TCRB repertoires of sorted circulating CD4+ T cell subsets in recently diagnosed type 1 diabetes patients with those in matched healthy donors. Whereas all 28 donors provided naive and central memory subsets, regulatory and stem cell-like memory subsets were isolated from just 8 patients and about 8 healthy donors.

All of the isolated RNA was reverse transcribed with the High Capacity cDNA Reverse Transcription Kit, so expressed TCRB transcripts were sequenced. Naive, central memory and regulatory T cell samples underwent deep immunoSEQ sequencing, averaging about 3.5 million total reads per sample. After sorted cells were lysed in RLT buffer, RNA was extracted with DNase-treated RNeasy Micro or Mini kits, with the choice depending on cell number. To prevent cross-contamination, every cell subset was processed on its own, while patient and healthy donor samples were processed together. TCRB sequences were amplified from cDNA with the immunoSEQ multiplex PCR, producing 87-bp fragments spanning the CDR3 region. The amplicons were sequenced using the Illumina HiSeq platform. In the source study's methods: PCR bias was corrected computationally using synthetic template baselines, and reads within Hamming distance 2 were collapsed, with unmergeable singletons discarded. Reads were aligned against IMGT so that V, D and J genes, CDR3 length and insertions or deletions at six rearrangement sites could be assigned. Clonotype counts were normalized to sorted cell number within each subset before computing true diversity and Gini coefficients with the tcR R package. Repertoire sharing was quantified using the overlap coefficient calculated on TCRB nucleotide sequences. TCRdb mirrors the immuneACCESS table, restricted to in-frame sequences. Some clones are absent from its copies; in checked studies, under half trace to an unresolved V gene, and the reason for the others is unknown. V and J calls plus clone size are reproduced from that table; the DNA served to infer D and trimming. Across this sample there are about 120,000 clones, with 16% seen only once. The ten most abundant clones make up over 2% of the sample.

Trimming costs V 5 bases and J 7 bases, and their ends lie 12 bases apart. CDR1 and CDR2 were assigned from the germline V gene (reference sequence) as SEHNR and FQNEAQ. The CDR3 has 14 amino acids, counting the end cysteine and phenylalanine. The kept DNA is CDR3 alone, 42 bases in frame from the first base. Each donor gave one peripheral blood draw, about 110 mL on average, collected into heparinised tubes. Naive, central memory, regulatory and stem cell-like memory CD4+ T cells were sorted on a BD FACSAria II using a panel including CD45RO, CCR7, CD25, CD127, CD95 and CD27. A purity above 95% was achieved for all sorted populations. PBMCs were separated immediately by Lymphoprep density gradient centrifugation and were stained directly, without being cultured. So that batch effects would be minimized, each experiment stained and sorted samples in pairs, pairing one healthy donor with one patient.

General study outcomes and caveats: Because cDNA rather than genomic DNA was sequenced, highly expressing activated cells could have been over-represented, although no difference in activation and CD3 levels was found between groups. At VDJ recombination sites, type 1 diabetes patients had fewer insertions and more deleted nucleotides, which implies abnormalities in thymic rearrangement. In all four CD4+ subsets, TCRB CDR3 length was moderately but significantly shorter in type 1 diabetes patients. Naive, central memory and regulatory TCRB repertoires appeared to be more alike among patients than among healthy donors. Because the HLA sub-analyses included only small numbers of individuals, any influence of HLA type on TCRB rearrangement was left unresolved. PCR might favor shorter templates, but patient and control samples were amplified and corrected together, so any skew would affect both groups equally.

Rearrangement joined TRBV7-9 to TRBJ1-6, with TRBD1 tentatively as D gene (5 bases match). This receptor was obtained from a man aged 25 to 40 with type 1 diabetes. Sequenced sample: central memory CD4+ T cells from blood. The bases read TGTGCCAGCAGCCCGAAGACAGCAAATTCACCCCTCCACTTT. It is translated as CASSPKTANSPLHF.